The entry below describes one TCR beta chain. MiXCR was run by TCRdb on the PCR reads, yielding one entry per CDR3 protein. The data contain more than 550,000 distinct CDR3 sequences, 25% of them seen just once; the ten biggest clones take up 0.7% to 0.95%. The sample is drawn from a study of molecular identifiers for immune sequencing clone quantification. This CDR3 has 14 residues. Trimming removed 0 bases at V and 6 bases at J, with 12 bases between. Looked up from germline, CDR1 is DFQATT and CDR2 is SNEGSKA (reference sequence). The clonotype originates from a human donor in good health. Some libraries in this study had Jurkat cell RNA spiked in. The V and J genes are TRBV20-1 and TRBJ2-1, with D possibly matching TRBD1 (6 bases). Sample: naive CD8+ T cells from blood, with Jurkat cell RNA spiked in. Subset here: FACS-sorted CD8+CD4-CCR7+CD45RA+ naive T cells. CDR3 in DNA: TGCAGTGCTAGAGATCCGACAGGATCCAATGAGCAGTTCTTC. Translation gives CSARDPTGSNEQFF.